This TCR beta chain was sequenced during a study of blood T cell repertoires in COVID-19. About the study: PBMCs, B-cell-depleted T cells, or T cells were the source of the cDNA or gDNA that made up the material.

The germline V gene encodes CDR1 GTSNPN and CDR2 SVGIG (reference sequence). Trimming took off 5 bases at V and 4 bases at J, with 12 bases between the two ends. This CDR3 comprises 12 residues. Participant age was roughly 18 to 89 years, and participants resided in fewer than 30 US areas. Donors in Cohort 3 counted as recovered after two negative PCRs, clearance, or symptom resolution. This clone was picked up one time. The authors' processing: Using reference gene primer amplification, nucleated cell counts were estimated. The table came from immunoSEQ multiplex PCR; TCRdb's copy has only in-frame clones and leaves some out. V and J calls and clone size are given by that table; D and trimming were obtained from the DNA. This sample has about 150,000 clones; around 83% occur once, and the top ten carry approximately 10%.

This chain joins TRBV30 and TRBJ2-7; a possible D gene is TRBD1 (5 bases). Sequencing input: PBMCs or T cells enriched from blood (not recorded which). The clonotype was recovered from a man in his fifties or sixties who had recovered from COVID-19. In DNA form, the CDR3 reads TGTGCCTGGGACCTAGACAGTTACGAGCAGTACTTC. This codes for CAWDLDSYEQYF.